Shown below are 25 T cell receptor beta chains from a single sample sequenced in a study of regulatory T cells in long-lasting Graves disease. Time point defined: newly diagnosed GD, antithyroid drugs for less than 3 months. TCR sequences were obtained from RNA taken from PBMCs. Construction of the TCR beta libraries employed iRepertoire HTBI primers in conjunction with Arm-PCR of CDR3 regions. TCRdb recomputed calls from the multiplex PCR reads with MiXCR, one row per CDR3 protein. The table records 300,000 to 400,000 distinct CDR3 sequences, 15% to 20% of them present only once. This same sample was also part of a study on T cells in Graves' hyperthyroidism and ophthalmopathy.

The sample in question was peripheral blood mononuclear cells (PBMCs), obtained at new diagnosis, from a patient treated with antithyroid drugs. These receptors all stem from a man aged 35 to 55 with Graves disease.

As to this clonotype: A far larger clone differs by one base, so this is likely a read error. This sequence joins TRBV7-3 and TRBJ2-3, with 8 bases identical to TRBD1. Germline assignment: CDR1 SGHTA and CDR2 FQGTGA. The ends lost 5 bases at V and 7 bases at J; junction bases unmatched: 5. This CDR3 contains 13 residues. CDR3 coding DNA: TGTGCCAGCAGCGCCCAGGGGGCATATACGCAGTATTTT. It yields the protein CASSAQGAYTQYF.

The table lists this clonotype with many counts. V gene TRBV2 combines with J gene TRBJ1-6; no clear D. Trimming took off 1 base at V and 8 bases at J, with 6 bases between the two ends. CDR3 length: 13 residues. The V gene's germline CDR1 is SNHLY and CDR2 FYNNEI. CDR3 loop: CASSEEVDSPLHF. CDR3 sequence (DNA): TGTGCCAGCAGTGAAGAGGTGGATTCACCCCTCCACTTT.

In DNA, the CDR3 is TGTGCCAGCAGTGAAGGGGTTTGGCAGGGTGTAGGAGATACGCAGTATTTT. It specifies CASSEGVWQGVGDTQYF. This chain connects TRBV27 to TRBJ2-3, with a weak D call TRBD1 (5 bases). Deletions cut 5 bases from V and 5 bases from J, with 23 bases between. There are 17 residues in the CDR3. Per germline, CDR1 MNHEY and CDR2 SMNVEV (reference sequence).

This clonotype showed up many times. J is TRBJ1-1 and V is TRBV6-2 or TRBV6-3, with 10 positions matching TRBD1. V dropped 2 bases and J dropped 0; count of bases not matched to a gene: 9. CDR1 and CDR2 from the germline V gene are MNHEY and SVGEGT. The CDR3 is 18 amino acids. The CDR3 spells CASSYGQGGDPMNTEAFF. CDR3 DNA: TGTGCCAGCAGTTACGGACAGGGGGGCGATCCCATGAACACTGAAGCTTTCTTT.

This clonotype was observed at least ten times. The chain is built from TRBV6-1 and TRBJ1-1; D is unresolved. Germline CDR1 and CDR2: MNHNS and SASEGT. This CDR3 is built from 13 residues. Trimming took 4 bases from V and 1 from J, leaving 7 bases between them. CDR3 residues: CASSGRGNTEAFF. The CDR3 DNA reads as TGTGCCAGCAGTGGTCGGGGGAACACTGAAGCTTTCTTT.

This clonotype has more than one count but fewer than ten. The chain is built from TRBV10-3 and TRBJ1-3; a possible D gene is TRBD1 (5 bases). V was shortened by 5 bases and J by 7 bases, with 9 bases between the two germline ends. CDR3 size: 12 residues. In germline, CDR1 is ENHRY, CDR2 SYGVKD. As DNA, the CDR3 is TGTGCCATCAGTCCCCCAGGGAACACCATATATTTT. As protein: CAISPPGNTIYF.

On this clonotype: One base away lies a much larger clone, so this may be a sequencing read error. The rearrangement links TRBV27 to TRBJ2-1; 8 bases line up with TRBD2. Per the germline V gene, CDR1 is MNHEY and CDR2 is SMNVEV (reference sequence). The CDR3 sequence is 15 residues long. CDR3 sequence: CASKPGGDIYNEQLF. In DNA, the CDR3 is TGTGCCAGCAAACCGGGGGGGGATATTTACAATGAGCAGCTCTTC.

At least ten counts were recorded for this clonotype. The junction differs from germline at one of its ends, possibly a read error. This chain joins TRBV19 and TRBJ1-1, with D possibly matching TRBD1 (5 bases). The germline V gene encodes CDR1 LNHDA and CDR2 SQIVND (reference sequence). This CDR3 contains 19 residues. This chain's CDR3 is CASSVETAVFRRPSTEAFF. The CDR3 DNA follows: TGTGCCAGTAGTGTAGAGACAGCCGTGTTCCGTCGCCCGTCCACTGAAGCTTTCTTT.

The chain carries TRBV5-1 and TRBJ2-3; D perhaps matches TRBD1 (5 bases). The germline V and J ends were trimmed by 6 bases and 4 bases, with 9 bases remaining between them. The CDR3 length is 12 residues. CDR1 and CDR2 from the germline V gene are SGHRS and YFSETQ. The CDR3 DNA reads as TGCGCCAGCACCCAGGGTTCAGATACGCAGTATTTT. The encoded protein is CASTQGSDTQYF.

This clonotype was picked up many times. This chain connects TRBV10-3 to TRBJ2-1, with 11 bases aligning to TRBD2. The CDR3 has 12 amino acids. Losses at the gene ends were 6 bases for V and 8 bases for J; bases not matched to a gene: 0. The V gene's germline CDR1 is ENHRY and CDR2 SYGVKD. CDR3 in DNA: TGTGCCATCAGGACTAGCGGGGATGAGCAGTTCTTC. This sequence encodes CAIRTSGDEQFF.

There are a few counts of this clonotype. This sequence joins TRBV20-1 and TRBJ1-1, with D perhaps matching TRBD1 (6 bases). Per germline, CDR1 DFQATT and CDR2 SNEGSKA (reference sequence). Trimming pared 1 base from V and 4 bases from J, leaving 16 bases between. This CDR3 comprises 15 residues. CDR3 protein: CSARADGGAGTEAFF. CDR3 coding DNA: TGCAGTGCTAGAGCCGACGGGGGCGCGGGCACTGAAGCTTTCTTT.

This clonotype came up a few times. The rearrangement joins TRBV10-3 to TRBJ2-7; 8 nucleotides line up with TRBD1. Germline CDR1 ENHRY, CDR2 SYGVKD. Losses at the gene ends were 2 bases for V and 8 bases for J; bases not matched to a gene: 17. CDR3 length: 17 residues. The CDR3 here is CAISEQTGAPTGTKQYF. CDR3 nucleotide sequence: TGTGCCATCAGTGAGCAGACAGGGGCCCCTACGGGAACGAAGCAGTACTTC.

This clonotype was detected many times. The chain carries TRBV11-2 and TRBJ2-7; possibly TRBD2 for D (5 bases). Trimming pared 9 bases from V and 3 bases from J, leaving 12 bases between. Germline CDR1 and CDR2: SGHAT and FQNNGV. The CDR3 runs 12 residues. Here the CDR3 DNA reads TGTGCCAGTGGGGAGCCCGGCTACGAGCAGTACTTC. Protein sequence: CASGEPGYEQYF.

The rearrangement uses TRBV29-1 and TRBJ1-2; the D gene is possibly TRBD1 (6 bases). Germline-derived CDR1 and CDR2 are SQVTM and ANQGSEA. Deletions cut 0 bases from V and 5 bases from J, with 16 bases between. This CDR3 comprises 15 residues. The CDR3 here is CSVEDPLRGHYGYTF. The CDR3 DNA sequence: TGCAGCGTTGAAGATCCTCTCCGGGGGCATTATGGCTACACCTTC.

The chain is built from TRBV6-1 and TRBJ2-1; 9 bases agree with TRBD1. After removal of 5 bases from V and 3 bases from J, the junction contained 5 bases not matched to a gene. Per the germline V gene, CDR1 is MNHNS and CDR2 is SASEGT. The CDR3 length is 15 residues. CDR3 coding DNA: TGTGCCAGCAGTACCGGGACAGGGTTCTACAATGAGCAGTTCTTC. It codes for CASSTGTGFYNEQFF.

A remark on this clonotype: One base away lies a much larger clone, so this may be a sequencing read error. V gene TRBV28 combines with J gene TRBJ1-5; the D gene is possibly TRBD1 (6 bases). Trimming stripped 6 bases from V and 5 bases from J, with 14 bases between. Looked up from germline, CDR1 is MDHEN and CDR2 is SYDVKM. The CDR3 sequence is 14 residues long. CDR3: CASRRGQLDQPQHF. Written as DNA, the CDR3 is TGTGCCAGCAGACGGGGGCAGTTGGATCAGCCCCAGCATTTT.

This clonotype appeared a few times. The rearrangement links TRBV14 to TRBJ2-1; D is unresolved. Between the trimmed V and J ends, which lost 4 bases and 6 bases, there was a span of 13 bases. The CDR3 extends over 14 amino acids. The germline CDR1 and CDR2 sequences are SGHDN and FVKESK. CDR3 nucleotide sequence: TGTGCCAGCAGCCCCCTACGGCATGGCAATGAGCAGTTCTTC. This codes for CASSPLRHGNEQFF.

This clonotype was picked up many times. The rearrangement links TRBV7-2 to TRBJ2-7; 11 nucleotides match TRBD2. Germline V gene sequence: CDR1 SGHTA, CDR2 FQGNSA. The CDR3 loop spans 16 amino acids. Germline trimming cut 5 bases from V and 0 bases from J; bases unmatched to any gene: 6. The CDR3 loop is CASSVTSGASSYEQYF. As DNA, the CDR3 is TGTGCCAGCAGCGTGACTAGCGGGGCCTCCTCCTACGAGCAGTACTTC.

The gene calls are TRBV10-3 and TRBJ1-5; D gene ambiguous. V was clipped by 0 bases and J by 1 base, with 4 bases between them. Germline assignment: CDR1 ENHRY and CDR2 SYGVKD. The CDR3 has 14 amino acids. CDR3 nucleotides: TGTGCCATCAGTGAGTCAGACAGCAATCAGCCCCAGCATTTT. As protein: CAISESDSNQPQHF.

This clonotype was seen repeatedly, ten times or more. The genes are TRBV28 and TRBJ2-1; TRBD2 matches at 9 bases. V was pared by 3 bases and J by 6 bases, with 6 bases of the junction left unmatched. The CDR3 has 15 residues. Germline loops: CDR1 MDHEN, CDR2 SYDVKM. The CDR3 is CASSFEAGGFNEQFF. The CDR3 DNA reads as TGTGCCAGCAGTTTTGAGGCGGGGGGGTTCAATGAGCAGTTCTTC.

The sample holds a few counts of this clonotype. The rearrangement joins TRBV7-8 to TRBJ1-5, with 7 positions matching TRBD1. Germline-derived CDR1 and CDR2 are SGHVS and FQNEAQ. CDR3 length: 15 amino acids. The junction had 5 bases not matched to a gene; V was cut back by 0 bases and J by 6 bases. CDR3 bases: TGTGCCAGCAGCTTAGCGCCGTCAGGGGGTCAGCCCCAGCATTTT. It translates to CASSLAPSGGQPQHF.

The CDR3 here is CASSVDRLSADTQYF. The CDR3, as DNA: TGCGCCAGCAGCGTCGACAGGTTGAGTGCAGATACGCAGTATTTT. This chain joins TRBV5-1 and TRBJ2-3; weak D call: TRBD1 (6 bases). V shed 4 bases and J shed 4 bases, with 16 bases lying between them. In germline, CDR1 is SGHRS, CDR2 YFSETQ. The CDR3 has 15 amino acids.

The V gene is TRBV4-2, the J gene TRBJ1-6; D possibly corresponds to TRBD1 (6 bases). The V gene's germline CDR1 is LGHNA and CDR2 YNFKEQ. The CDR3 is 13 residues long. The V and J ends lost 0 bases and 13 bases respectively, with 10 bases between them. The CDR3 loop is CASSQDRDTPLHF. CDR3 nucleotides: TGTGCCAGCAGCCAAGACCGGGACACTCCCCTCCACTTT.

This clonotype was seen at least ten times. The CDR3 DNA reads as TGCGCCAGCAGCTCGACAGGGTTTAACTATGGCTACACCTTC. Translated, it gives CASSSTGFNYGYTF. The chain has TRBV5-1 and TRBJ1-2; 7 nucleotides agree with TRBD1. The CDR3 has 14 amino acids. V lost 3 bases to trimming and J lost 1 base; unmatched junction nucleotides: 3. Germline-derived CDR1 and CDR2 are SGHRS and YFSETQ.

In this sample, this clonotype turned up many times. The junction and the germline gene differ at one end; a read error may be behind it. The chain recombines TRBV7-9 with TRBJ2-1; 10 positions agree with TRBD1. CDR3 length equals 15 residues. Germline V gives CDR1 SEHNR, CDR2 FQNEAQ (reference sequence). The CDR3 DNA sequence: TGCGCCAGCAGCTTGGGACAGGGGATCCACAATGAGCAGTTCTTC. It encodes CASSLGQGIHNEQFF.